Listed below are T cell receptor beta chains from one sample, sequenced in a study of cytomegalovirus exposure and HLA in healthy donors. Method: immunoSEQ multiplex PCR; TCRdb's copy keeps in-frame clones and lacks some. The sample shows 100,000 to 150,000 clones, around three quarters of them seen only once. The sample taken for sequencing was PBMCs. These receptors originate from a man in his forties or fifties in good health and CMV-seronegative. The CDR3 runs from the conserved cysteine through the conserved F or W. The D gene is left open where the match is weak. Where a row states a size, it is once, few, many or the class of an expanded clone; other rows omit it.

D	size	V	J	DNA	CDR3
TRBD2	-	TRBV27	TRBJ2-6	TGTGCCAGCAGTTTGGGTGTGCGGGGGATCTCTGGGGCCAACGGCCTGACTTTC	CASSLGVRGISGANGLTF
-	-	TRBV5-1	TRBJ2-7	TGCGCCAGCAGCTGGACGACAGGTGACTCCTACGAGCAGTACTTC	CASSWTTGDSYEQYF
-	-	TRBV7-3	TRBJ2-2	TGTGCCAGCAGCTTGCACAGGGCGAACACCGGGGAGCTGTTTTTT	CASSLHRANTGELFF
-	-	TRBV11-2	TRBJ2-6	TGTGCCAGCAGTTCTAGTACCTCTGGGGCCAACGGCCTGACTTTC	CASSSSTSGANGLTF
-	-	TRBV27	TRBJ1-1	TGTGCCAGCAGTCCCCGACGGGAAATGAACACTGAAGCTTTCTTT	CASSPRREMNTEAFF
-	-	TRBV12-5	TRBJ1-2	TGTGCTAGTGGTTCTCACGGGTTCTATGGCTACACCTTC	CASGSHGFYGYTF
TRBD2	once	TRBV19	TRBJ2-7	TGTGCCAGTAGTCTTAGCGGGGGGCCCTCCTACGAGCAGTACTTC	CASSLSGGPSYEQYF
-	-	TRBV9	TRBJ2-7	TGTGCCAGCAGCGCGGGGGGCAGACGGTACGAGCAGTACTTC	CASSAGGRRYEQYF
TRBD1	-	TRBV5-1	TRBJ1-2	TGCGCCAGCAGCTGGCCACAGGGGGGAAGCGGCTACACCTTC	CASSWPQGGSGYTF
-	-	TRBV5-4	TRBJ2-1	TGTGCCAGCAGCTTTTTTTTGTTAGACCCGCAGGACAATGAGCAGTTCTTC	CASSFFLLDPQDNEQFF
-	-	TRBV11-2	TRBJ1-1	TGTGCCAGCAGCTTTGACTTCCAAAGCGCAAACTTT	CASSFDFQSANF
-	-	TRBV7-2	TRBJ2-5	TGTGCCAGCAGCTTAGCGCGGGTGAGACAGGAAGAGACCCAGTACTTC	CASSLARVRQEETQYF
-	-	TRBV6-1	TRBJ2-1	TGTGCCACCGATAGGGGCAATGAGCAGTTCTTC	CATDRGNEQFF
-	-	TRBV9	TRBJ2-2	TGTGCCAGCAGTCATACCGGGAAGAACACCGGGGAGCTGTTTTTT	CASSHTGKNTGELFF
-	-	TRBV30	TRBJ1-5	TGTGCCTGGACGACAGGCGATATTAGCAATCAGCCCCAGCATTTT	CAWTTGDISNQPQHF
TRBD1	-	TRBV5-1	TRBJ1-6	TGCGCCAGCAGAGGACAGGGGGATTCACCCCTCCACTTT	CASRGQGDSPLHF
-	few	TRBV18	TRBJ1-1	TGTGCCAGCTCACCACTCTATGGGAACACTGAAGCTTTCTTT	CASSPLYGNTEAFF
-	-	TRBV6-6	TRBJ1-1	TGTGCCAGCTCCTCCCAGAGGGAAGTAGCTGAAGCTTTCTTT	CASSSQREVAEAFF
-	-	TRBV2	TRBJ1-2	TGTGCCAGCAGTTTAGACAGGTTCTATGGCTACACCTTC	CASSLDRFYGYTF
TRBD2	once	TRBV4-3	TRBJ2-3	TGCGCCAGCAGCCAAGAATATGCGTTTCCTAGCGGGGGACCAGATACGCAGTATTTT	CASSQEYAFPSGGPDTQYF
-	-	TRBV9	TRBJ2-7	TGTGCCAGCAGCCTCGGTCGAAGGAGTGAGCAGTACTTC	CASSLGRRSEQYF
-	few	TRBV4-1	TRBJ1-6	TGCGCCAGCAGCCAAGATTCTGGAAGGGGGAACAATTCACCCCTCCACTTT	CASSQDSGRGNNSPLHF
-	-	TRBV6-5	TRBJ1-5	TGTGCCAGCAGGGCAGGTTCAAGGCAGCCCCAGCATTTT	CASRAGSRQPQHF
-	-	TRBV2	TRBJ1-5	TGTGCCAGCAGTGAGAATCAGGGGATTATGCATTTT	CASSENQGIMHF
TRBD1	few	TRBV6-6	TRBJ1-2	TGTGCCAGTAACGAACAGGGGGCGAGAACTAACTATGGCTACACCTTC	CASNEQGARTNYGYTF
TRBD1	-	TRBV6-1	TRBJ2-4	TGTGCCAGCAGTGTGGCAGGGGGCCAGACAGCCAAAAACATTCAGTACTTC	CASSVAGGQTAKNIQYF
-	-	TRBV7-2	TRBJ1-5	TGTGCCAGCAGCTCAGATGGGAGGGCCAAGCAGCCCCAGCATTTT	CASSSDGRAKQPQHF
-	-	TRBV27	TRBJ2-3	TGTGCCAGCAGTTGGCAGGGTTTGGGCACAGATACGCAGTATTTT	CASSWQGLGTDTQYF
-	once	TRBV6-1	TRBJ2-1	TGTGCCAGCAGTCAGGGGTCCGCCGCCTACAATGAGCAGTTCTTC	CASSQGSAAYNEQFF
-	-	TRBV5-4	TRBJ1-2	TGTGCCAGCAGCTACGCGGGTCTCCCTGTAGGGGGCTACACCTTC	CASSYAGLPVGGYTF
-	once	TRBV2	TRBJ1-6	TGTGCCAGCATGATGAGTCAGGGAAGGGATTCACCCCTCCACTTT	CASMMSQGRDSPLHF
TRBD1	-	TRBV4-3	TRBJ2-3	TGCGCCAGCAGCCAAGTTCAAACCGGGACAGGGAGCACAGATACGCAGTATTTT	CASSQVQTGTGSTDTQYF
-	-	TRBV2	TRBJ1-2	TGTGCCAGCAGTCTTAACTATGGCTACACCTTC	CASSLNYGYTF
-	-	TRBV13	TRBJ2-2	TGTGCCAGCAAGTGGAGAAACACCGGGGAGCTGTTTTTT	CASKWRNTGELFF
-	-	TRBV7-2	TRBJ2-7	TGTGCCAGCAGCACCCGCCGGGGAACCTACGAGCAGTACTTC	CASSTRRGTYEQYF
-	-	TRBV18	TRBJ2-5	TGTGCCAGCTCACCAATCCAGAAAGAGACCCAGTACTTC	CASSPIQKETQYF
-	-	TRBV6-5	TRBJ1-2	TGTGCCAGCAGACCACAGAGTAACTATGGCTACACCTTC	CASRPQSNYGYTF
TRBD1	-	TRBV5-8	TRBJ1-4	TGTGCCAGCAGCTTGGGACAGGGTTTGGAAAAACTGTTTTTT	CASSLGQGLEKLFF
-	-	TRBV7-2	TRBJ2-5	TGTGCCAGCAGCCTCCTTGGGACATTATCGGAGACCCAGTACTTC	CASSLLGTLSETQYF
-	few	TRBV9	TRBJ2-5	TGTGCCAGCAGCGTAGGACTTCCCCAAGAGACCCAGTACTTC	CASSVGLPQETQYF
-	-	TRBV7-9	TRBJ1-1	TGTGCCAGCAGCTTCCTGGCACCTAACACTGAAGCTTTCTTT	CASSFLAPNTEAFF
-	-	TRBV30	TRBJ1-5	TGTGCCTGGAGTTCCGGTAATAATCAGCCCCAGCATTTT	CAWSSGNNQPQHF
-	-	TRBV7-3	TRBJ2-1	TGTGCCAGCAGCTTAGGAGGTGTCAGCGAGCAGTTCTTC	CASSLGGVSEQFF
TRBD1	-	TRBV29-1	TRBJ2-7	TGCAGCGTTAGAGACAGGGGGTACGAGCAGTACTTC	CSVRDRGYEQYF
-	-	TRBV12-5	TRBJ1-2	TGTGCTAGTGGTTTGGTAGGGGGAAGGGGATCTAACTATGGCTACACCTTC	CASGLVGGRGSNYGYTF
-	-	TRBV29-1	TRBJ2-3	TGCAGCGCCCGGGACAACACAGATACGCAGTATTTT	CSARDNTDTQYF
TRBD1	-	TRBV30	TRBJ2-6	TGTGCCTGGGTCCCGGGACAGGGACTCTCTGGGGCCAACGTCCTGACTTTC	CAWVPGQGLSGANVLTF
-	once	TRBV4-2	TRBJ1-5	TGTGCCAGCAGCCAATCAGGATATAGCAATCAGCCCCAGCATTTT	CASSQSGYSNQPQHF
-	-	TRBV6-4	TRBJ1-2	TGTGCCAGCAGTGACGCCCCGGACAAGGGGAACACCTTC	CASSDAPDKGNTF
TRBD2	once	TRBV28	TRBJ2-1	TGTGCCAGCAGTTCACTAGCGGGGGGTTTGTACAATGAGCAGTTCTTC	CASSSLAGGLYNEQFF
TRBD2	once	TRBV11-2	TRBJ2-5	TGTGCCAGCAGCTTAAACATCGGACTAGCGGGGCAAGAGACCCAGTACTTC	CASSLNIGLAGQETQYF
-	-	TRBV12-5	TRBJ1-5	TGTGCTAGTGCCGAACCTCGGGGGGGCGGTCAGCCCCAGCATTTT	CASAEPRGGGQPQHF